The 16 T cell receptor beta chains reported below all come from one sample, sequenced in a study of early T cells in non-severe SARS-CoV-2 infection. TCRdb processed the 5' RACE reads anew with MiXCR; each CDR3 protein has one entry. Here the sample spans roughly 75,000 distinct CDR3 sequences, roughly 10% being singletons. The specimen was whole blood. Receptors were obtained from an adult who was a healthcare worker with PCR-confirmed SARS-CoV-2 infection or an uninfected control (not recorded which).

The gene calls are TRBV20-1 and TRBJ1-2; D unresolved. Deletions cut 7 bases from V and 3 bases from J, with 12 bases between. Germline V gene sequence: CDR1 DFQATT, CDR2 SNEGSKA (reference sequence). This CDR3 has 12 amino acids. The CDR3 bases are TGCAGTGTTATGGGTAGGGACTATGGCTACACCTTC. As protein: CSVMGRDYGYTF.

The CDR3 here is CASSPEAGPNYGYTF. The CDR3 DNA reads TGTGCCAGCTCACCAGAGGCAGGGCCTAACTATGGCTACACCTTC. The chain employs TRBV18 and TRBJ1-2; TRBD1 is a possible D gene (5 bases). Germline V gene sequence: CDR1 KGHSH, CDR2 LQKENI. The CDR3 has 15 residues. V was pared by 2 bases and J by 0 bases, with 10 bases between.

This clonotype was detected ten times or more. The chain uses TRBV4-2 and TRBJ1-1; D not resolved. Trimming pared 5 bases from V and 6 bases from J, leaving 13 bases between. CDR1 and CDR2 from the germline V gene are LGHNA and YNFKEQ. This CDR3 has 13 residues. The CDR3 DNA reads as TGTGCCAGCAGCTCCCGGTGGACGGCTGAAGCTTTCTTT. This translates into CASSSRWTAEAFF.

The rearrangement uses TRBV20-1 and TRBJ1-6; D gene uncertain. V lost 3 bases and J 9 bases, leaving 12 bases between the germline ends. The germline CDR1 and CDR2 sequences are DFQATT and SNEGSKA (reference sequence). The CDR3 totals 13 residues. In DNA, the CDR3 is TGCAGTGCTAGCCCTTCAGGTAGTTCACCCCTCCACTTT. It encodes CSASPSGSSPLHF.

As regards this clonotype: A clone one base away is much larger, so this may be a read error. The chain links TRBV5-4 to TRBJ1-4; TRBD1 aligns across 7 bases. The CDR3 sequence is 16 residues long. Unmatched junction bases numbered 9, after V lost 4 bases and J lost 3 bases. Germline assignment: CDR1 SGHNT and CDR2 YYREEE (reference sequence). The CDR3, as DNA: TGTGCCAGCAGCCAGGACAGGCCCACGGCTAATGAAAAACTGTTTTTT. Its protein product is CASSQDRPTANEKLFF.

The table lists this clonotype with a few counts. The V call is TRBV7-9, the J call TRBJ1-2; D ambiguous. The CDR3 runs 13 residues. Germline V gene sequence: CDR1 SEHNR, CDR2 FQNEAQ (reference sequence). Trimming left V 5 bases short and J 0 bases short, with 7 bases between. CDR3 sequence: CASSADSNYGYTF. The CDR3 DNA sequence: TGTGCCAGCAGCGCCGACTCTAACTATGGCTACACCTTC. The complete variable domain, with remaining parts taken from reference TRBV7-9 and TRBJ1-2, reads DTGVSQNPRHKITKRGQNVTFRCDPISEHNRLYWYRQTLGQGPEFLTYFQNEAQLEKSRLLSDRFSAERPKGSFSTLEIQRTEQGDSAMYLCASSADSNYGYTFGSGTRLTVV.

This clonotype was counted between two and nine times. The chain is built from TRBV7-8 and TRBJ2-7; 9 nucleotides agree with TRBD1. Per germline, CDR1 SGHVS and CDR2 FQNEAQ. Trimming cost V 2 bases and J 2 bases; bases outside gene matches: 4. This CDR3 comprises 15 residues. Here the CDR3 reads CASSLWGTGTYEQYF. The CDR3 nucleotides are TGTGCCAGCAGCTTATGGGGGACAGGGACCTACGAGCAGTACTTC.

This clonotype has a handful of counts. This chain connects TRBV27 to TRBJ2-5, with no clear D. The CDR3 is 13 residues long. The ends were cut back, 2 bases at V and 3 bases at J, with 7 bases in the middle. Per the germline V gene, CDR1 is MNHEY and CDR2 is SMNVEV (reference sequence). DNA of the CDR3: TGTGCCAGCAGTTTAGCCTTTGAAGAGACCCAGTACTTC. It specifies CASSLAFEETQYF.

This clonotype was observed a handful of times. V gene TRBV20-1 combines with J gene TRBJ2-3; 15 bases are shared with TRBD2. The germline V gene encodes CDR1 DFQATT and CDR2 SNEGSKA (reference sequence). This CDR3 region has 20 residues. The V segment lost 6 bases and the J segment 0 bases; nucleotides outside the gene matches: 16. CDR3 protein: CSAHKSSPGTSGGSTDTQYF. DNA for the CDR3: TGCAGTGCCCATAAATCGAGTCCCGGGACTAGCGGGGGGAGCACAGATACGCAGTATTTT.

CDR3 nucleotide sequence: TGCGCCAGCAGCTTGGAGGCAGGGGTCCCGGGTGAGCAGTTCTTC. This translates into CASSLEAGVPGEQFF. The chain employs TRBV5-1 and TRBJ2-1; a possible D gene is TRBD1 (6 bases). V lost 0 bases and J lost 9, with 16 bases in between. Germline V gene data show CDR1 as SGHRS and CDR2 as YFSETQ. This CDR3 comprises 15 residues.

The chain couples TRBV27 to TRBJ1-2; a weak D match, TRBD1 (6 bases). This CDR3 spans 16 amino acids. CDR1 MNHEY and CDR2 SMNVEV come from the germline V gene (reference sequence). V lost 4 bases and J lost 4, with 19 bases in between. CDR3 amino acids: CASSSLEGGGFYGYTF. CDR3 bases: TGTGCCAGCAGTTCCCTGGAGGGAGGGGGTTTCTATGGCTACACCTTC.

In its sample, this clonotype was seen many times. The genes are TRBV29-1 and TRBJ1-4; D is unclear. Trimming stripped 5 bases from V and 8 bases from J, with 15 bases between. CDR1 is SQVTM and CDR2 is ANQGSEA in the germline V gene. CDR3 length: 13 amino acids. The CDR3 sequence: CSVRDGGTEKLFF. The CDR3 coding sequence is TGCAGCGTTCGTGATGGTGGCACGGAAAAACTGTTTTTT.

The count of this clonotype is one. CDR3 in DNA: TGCGCCAGCAGCCCAAGAACACCGGGACAGGAGGCGACCTACGAGCAGTACTTC. The encoded protein is CASSPRTPGQEATYEQYF. The chain recombines TRBV5-1 with TRBJ2-7; TRBD1 matches at 8 bases. The CDR3 consists of 18 residues. The germline gives CDR1 SGHRS, CDR2 YFSETQ. V gave up 4 bases and J gave up 2 bases; unmatched junction bases: 17.

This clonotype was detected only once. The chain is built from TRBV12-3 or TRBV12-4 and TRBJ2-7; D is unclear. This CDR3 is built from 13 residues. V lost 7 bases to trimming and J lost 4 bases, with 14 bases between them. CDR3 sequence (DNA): TGTGCCAGCACTTCCCTAGGTCGATACGAGCAGTACTTC. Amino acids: CASTSLGRYEQYF.

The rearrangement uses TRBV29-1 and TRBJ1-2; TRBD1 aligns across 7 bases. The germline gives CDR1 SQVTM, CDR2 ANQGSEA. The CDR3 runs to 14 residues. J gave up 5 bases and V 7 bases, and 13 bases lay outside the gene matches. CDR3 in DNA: TGCAGCGCCAAAACGACAGGGATATTGTATGGCTACACCTTC. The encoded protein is CSAKTTGILYGYTF.

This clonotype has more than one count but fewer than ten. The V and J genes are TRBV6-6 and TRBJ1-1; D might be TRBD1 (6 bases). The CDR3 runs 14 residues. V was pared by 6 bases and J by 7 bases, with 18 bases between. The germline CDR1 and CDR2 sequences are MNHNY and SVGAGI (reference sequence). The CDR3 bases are TGTGCCAGCAGCTCCATACAGGGCAGCATTGAAGCTTTCTTT. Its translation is CASSSIQGSIEAFF.